This passage covers 16 T cell receptor beta chains from one sample sequenced in a study of shared clonotypes between healthy human individuals. Only in-frame clones appear in the TCRdb table, and some are missing; sequencing was by immunoSEQ multiplex PCR. The data hold 2 million to 2.5 million clones, with 80% to 95% observed a single time. Sequencing was carried out using naive CD4+ T cells from PBMCs. Documented subset: CD45RA+ positively selected. The receptors derive from a man aged 18-30 years in good health. Some clones in this sample may be carry-over from other donors' samples.

The chain is built from TRBV13 and TRBJ2-7; the match to TRBD2 covers 9 bases. The CDR3 contains 17 residues. Germline trimming cut 1 base from V and 2 bases from J; bases unmatched to any gene: 9. Germline V gene data show CDR1 as PRHDT and CDR2 as FYEKMQ (reference sequence). CDR3 DNA: TGTGCCAGCAGCTTAGCGGTAGCGGGAGTGAGGGCCTACGAGCAGTACTTC. Its protein product is CASSLAVAGVRAYEQYF.

This chain connects TRBV5-1 to TRBJ2-5; a weak D match, TRBD1 (6 bases). The DNA end is more similar to TRBJ2-7, so the J call may be wrong. The length of the CDR3 is 14 residues. Germline CDR1 is SGHRS and CDR2 is YFSETQ. CDR3 protein: CASSLEQGFYEQYF. CDR3 nucleotide sequence: TGCGCCAGCAGCTTAGAACAGGGTTTCTACGAGCAGTACTTC.

This clone was observed a single time. CDR3 protein: CASSSSGTAGELFF. DNA of the CDR3: TGTGCCAGCAGCTCTAGCGGGACCGCCGGGGAGCTGTTTTTT. The chain uses TRBV7-2 and TRBJ2-2; TRBD2 agrees at 9 bases. V dropped 4 bases and J dropped 6; count of bases not matched to a gene: 3. This CDR3 comprises 14 residues. Germline V gives CDR1 SGHTA, CDR2 FQGNSA.

The V gene is TRBV6-1, the J gene TRBJ2-7, with D perhaps TRBD2 (6 bases). The V gene's germline CDR1 is MNHNS and CDR2 SASEGT. The CDR3 has 15 amino acids. Trimming shortened V by 6 bases and J by 2 bases, and 17 bases separated the two germline ends. Here the CDR3 reads CASSVGGGETYEQYF. The CDR3 coding sequence is TGTGCCAGCAGCGTGGGTGGAGGGGAAACCTACGAGCAGTACTTC.

Notes on this clone: Additional DNA sequences in this sample encode the identical CDR3. V is TRBV29-1 and J is TRBJ1-1; D is unresolved. This CDR3 has 13 residues. Trimming took off 2 bases at V and 2 bases at J, with 9 bases between the two ends. CDR1 is SQVTM and CDR2 is ANQGSEA in the germline V gene. CDR3 nucleotide sequence: TGCAGCGTTGAAACCGGTTTAAACACTGAAGCTTTCTTT. This gives the protein CSVETGLNTEAFF.

The chain carries TRBV19 and TRBJ1-2; 10 bases agree with TRBD1. V shed 5 bases and J 5 bases; nucleotides not matched to a gene: 8. The CDR3 spans 15 residues. The V gene's germline CDR1 is LNHDA and CDR2 SQIVND (reference sequence). CDR3 coding DNA: TGTGCCAGTAGTTTCCGACAGGGGGCCGGGTATGGCTACACCTTC. Translating it yields CASSFRQGAGYGYTF. The variable domain in full, completed from reference TRBV19 and TRBJ1-2, reads DGGITQSPKYLFRKEGQNVTLSCEQNLNHDAMYWYRQDPGQGLRLIYYSQIVNDFQKGDIAEGYSVSREKKESFPLTVTSAQKNPTAFYLCASSFRQGAGYGYTFGSGTRLTVV.

The chain combines TRBV5-8 with TRBJ1-4; TRBD1 matches at 9 bases. Germline V gene data show CDR1 as SGHTS and CDR2 as YDEGEE. This CDR3 region has 16 residues. Trimming at V came to 0 bases and at J to 6 bases, leaving 6 bases not matched to a gene. This CDR3 reads CASSLGTDRGYEKLFF. The CDR3 DNA is TGTGCCAGCAGCTTGGGTACCGACAGGGGGTATGAAAAACTGTTTTTT.

This chain uses TRBV11-2 with TRBJ2-7; maybe TRBD2 (5 bases). The CDR3 has 15 amino acids. Germline CDR1 is SGHAT and CDR2 is FQNNGV. V dropped 0 bases and J dropped 2 bases, with 11 bases sitting between them. CDR3: CASSLDPRAAYEQYF. The CDR3 nucleotides read TGTGCCAGCAGCTTAGATCCGAGGGCGGCCTACGAGCAGTACTTC. Full variable domain (missing parts from reference TRBV11-2 and TRBJ2-7): EAGVAQSPRYKIIEKRQSVAFWCNPISGHATLYWYQQILGQGPKLLIQFQNNGVVDDSQLPKDRFSAERLKGVDSTLKIQPAKLEDSAVYLCASSLDPRAAYEQYFGPGTRLTVT.

The V and J genes are TRBV11-2 and TRBJ2-5, with 8 bases identical to TRBD2. The germline V gene encodes CDR1 SGHAT and CDR2 FQNNGV. This CDR3 has 16 residues. Losses at the gene ends were 5 bases for V and 2 bases for J; bases not matched to a gene: 10. CDR3 bases: TGTGCCAGCAGCCCGGTAGCGGGGAGAATTCAAGAGACCCAGTACTTC. Translating gives CASSPVAGRIQETQYF.

Concerning this clone: Other DNA sequences in this specimen translate into the identical CDR3. V usage is TRBV5-1 and J usage is TRBJ2-1, with 12 nucleotides matching TRBD2. Germline CDR1 is SGHRS and CDR2 is YFSETQ. The V gene end was trimmed by 3 bases and the J gene end by 7 bases; junction bases not matched to a gene: 5. The CDR3 is 15 amino acids. The CDR3 loop reads CASSSLAGGPNEQFF. The CDR3 DNA reads TGCGCCAGCAGCTCACTAGCGGGAGGACCTAATGAGCAGTTCTTC. Full variable domain (remainder filled in from reference TRBV5-1 and TRBJ2-1): KAGVTQTPRYLIKTRGQQVTLSCSPISGHRSVSWYQQTPGQGLQFLFEYFSETQRNKGNFPGRFSGRQFSNSRSEMNVSTLELGDSALYLCASSSLAGGPNEQFFGPGTRLTVL.

This chain uses TRBV7-2 with TRBJ2-5; 8 bases fit TRBD2. This CDR3 spans 14 amino acids. The germline V gene encodes CDR1 SGHTA and CDR2 FQGNSA. The J segment lost 5 bases and the V segment lost 2 bases, leaving 4 bases of the junction unmatched. CDR3 in amino acids: CASSLNGGRETQYF. The CDR3, as DNA: TGTGCCAGCAGCTTAAACGGCGGGAGGGAGACCCAGTACTTC.

In regard to this clone: This CDR3 is also generated by other DNA sequences in the sample. J is TRBJ2-3 and V is TRBV5-1; TRBD2 agrees at 11 bases. The V gene's germline CDR1 is SGHRS and CDR2 YFSETQ. The CDR3 has 16 residues. The J segment lost 2 bases and the V segment lost 4 bases, leaving 6 bases of the junction unmatched. The CDR3: CASSLGTSGTTDTQYF. The CDR3 region has the DNA TGCGCCAGCAGCCTGGGGACTAGCGGAACCACAGATACGCAGTATTTT.

The genes are TRBV11-2 and TRBJ1-1; D is uncertain. The ends were cut back, 6 bases at V and 11 bases at J, with 28 bases in the middle. Germline V gene lookup returns CDR1 SGHAT and CDR2 FQNNGV. The CDR3 sequence is 16 residues long. The CDR3 DNA reads as TGTGCCAGCAGAAAAGTGGGAGAAGTACGGCCAGCTGGGGCTTTCTTT. Translating it yields CASRKVGEVRPAGAFF.

This clone was counted once. The gene calls are TRBV28 and TRBJ1-1, with 10 nucleotides matching TRBD1. CDR1 is MDHEN and CDR2 is SYDVKM in the germline V gene. The trim removed 10 bases at V and 4 bases at J, leaving 9 bases unmatched. This CDR3 spans 14 amino acids. The CDR3 nucleotides read TGTGCCATAAGGACAGGGGGGGTGGGCACTGAAGCTTTCTTT. Its translation: CAIRTGGVGTEAFF. The full variable domain, in which reference TRBV28 and TRBJ1-1 provide the parts outside the CDR3, is DVKVTQSSRYLVKRTGEKVFLECVQDMDHENMFWYRQDPGLGLRLIYFSYDVKMKEKGDIPEGYSVSREKKERFSLILESASTNQTSMYLCAIRTGGVGTEAFFGQGTRLTVV.

For this clone: Other nucleotide sequences in the sample specify the same CDR3. The V call is TRBV19, the J call TRBJ1-1; a possible D gene is TRBD1 (5 bases). The ends were cut back, 4 bases at V and 2 bases at J, with 11 bases in the middle. CDR3 length equals 14 residues. Germline CDR1 reads LNHDA; CDR2 reads SQIVND (reference sequence). CDR3 protein: CASSSLGGNTEAFF. CDR3 DNA sequence: TGTGCCAGTAGTAGTTTGGGGGGAAACACTGAAGCTTTCTTT. Together with reference TRBV19 and TRBJ1-1, the CDR3 gives the full variable domain: DGGITQSPKYLFRKEGQNVTLSCEQNLNHDAMYWYRQDPGQGLRLIYYSQIVNDFQKGDIAEGYSVSREKKESFPLTVTSAQKNPTAFYLCASSSLGGNTEAFFGQGTRLTVV.

The chain joins TRBV5-1 to TRBJ2-1, with TRBD2 identical over 11 bases. Germline lookup yields CDR1 SGHRS and CDR2 YFSETQ. Trimming removed 0 bases from V and 0 bases from J; junction bases left unmatched: 14. CDR3 size: 21 residues. The CDR3 sequence: CASSLDGIVLAGGSSYNEQFF. DNA for the CDR3: TGCGCCAGCAGCTTGGATGGGATTGTCCTAGCGGGAGGAAGCTCCTACAATGAGCAGTTCTTC.